This TCR beta chain was sequenced during a study of shared T cell receptors in the human thymus. A single count supports this clone. CDR1 and CDR2 from the germline V gene are SGDLS and YYNGEE. V was shortened by 2 bases and J by 0 bases, with 11 bases between the two germline ends. The CDR3 contains 16 residues. Using immunoSEQ multiplex PCR, the repertoire was profiled, and TCRdb retains in-frame clones only, with some absent. The table lists around 65,000 clones, 90% to 95% of them singletons. The receptor's source is a human donor. The chain couples TRBV9 to TRBJ1-4; the D gene is possibly TRBD1 (6 bases). The sample taken for sequencing was thymocytes. The CDR3 loop reads CASSVGGVATNEKLFF. The CDR3 nucleotides are TGTGCCAGCAGCGTGGGGGGCGTCGCAACTAATGAAAAACTGTTTTTT.